This entry is about one TCR beta chain. What it binds is unknown. The table came from immunoSEQ multiplex PCR; TCRdb's copy has only in-frame clones and leaves some out. The sample holds tens of thousands of clones, roughly 88% seen once. The sample belongs to a study of T cells in localized non-small cell lung cancer. Regarding the study as a whole: Uninvolved adjacent lung had more T cell clonality than any other tissue, topping tumor. In adjacent lung appeared a median around 59 of the top 100 tumor clones.

V lost 4 bases to trimming and J lost 1 base, with 7 bases between them. Germline CDR1 and CDR2: LNHDA and SQIVND (reference sequence). CDR3 length: 13 residues. The TCR sequence derives from a man between 40 and 69 years old with stage III lung adenocarcinoma. The sample consisted of peripheral blood mononuclear cells, taken before any cancer treatment. The chain employs TRBV19 and TRBJ1-1; D call uncertain. The CDR3 here is CASSTQENTEAFF. CDR3 bases: TGTGCCAGTAGTACTCAGGAGAACACTGAAGCTTTCTTT.